This passage covers 12 T cell receptor beta chains from one sample sequenced in a study of spatial heterogeneity in lung cancer. Whole-study findings and limits: For expanded intratumoral alpha and beta TCRs, counts tracked tumor mutation counts.

This sample's time point: sample taken at primary tumor resection. These receptors' antigens are unknown. Each CDR3 protein gets one entry after TCRdb re-called the 5' RACE reads with MiXCR. The data hold about 5,100 distinct CDR3 sequences, with 7% to 8% observed a single time. The sequences come from lung tumor tissue, collected at surgery. These receptors all come from a female donor with early-stage non-small cell lung cancer.

This clonotype was detected a few times. The chain carries TRBV29-1 and TRBJ2-3, with D tentatively TRBD2 (5 bases). The CDR3 consists of 15 residues. The V end was cut by 0 bases, the J end by 2 bases, with 12 bases between. Germline CDR1 SQVTM, CDR2 ANQGSEA. CDR3 sequence: CSVEDRGSYTDTQYF. CDR3 coding DNA: TGCAGCGTTGAAGATCGGGGAAGCTACACAGATACGCAGTATTTT.

This clonotype was found many times. The DNA for the CDR3 is TGTGCCAGCAGCGTAAGAGAGATTAACACTGAAGCTTTCTTT. It is translated as CASSVREINTEAFF. J is TRBJ1-1 and V is TRBV9; no definite D call. This CDR3 is 14 amino acids long. Trimming removed 1 base from V and 2 bases from J, with 9 bases in between. CDR1 and CDR2 from the germline V gene are SGDLS and YYNGEE.

This clonotype is medium-sized. The chain's CDR3 is CAWRGSVDTEAFF. CDR3 in DNA: TGTGCCTGGAGGGGCTCGGTAGACACTGAAGCTTTCTTT. The V gene is TRBV30, the J gene TRBJ1-1; D is uncertain. This CDR3 region has 13 residues. V dropped 3 bases and J dropped 3 bases, with 11 bases sitting between them. Germline V lookup: CDR1 GTSNPN, CDR2 SVGIG (reference sequence).

In this sample, this clonotype is medium-sized. The genes are TRBV6-6 and TRBJ2-2; D ambiguous. V was shortened by 7 bases and J by 6 bases, with 15 bases between the two germline ends. Germline lookup yields CDR1 MNHNY and CDR2 SVGAGI (reference sequence). The CDR3 sequence is 14 residues long. CDR3 DNA sequence: TGTGCCAGCATCCCTCTGGGAATCGCCGGGGAGCTGTTTTTT. It yields the protein CASIPLGIAGELFF.

This clonotype occurred a few times. The V gene is TRBV5-6, the J gene TRBJ1-5; D ambiguous. The CDR3 consists of 13 residues. Germline lookup yields CDR1 SGHDT and CDR2 YYEEEE. The germline V and J ends were trimmed by 4 bases and 6 bases, with 11 bases remaining between them. The CDR3 nucleotides are TGTGCCAGCAGCGTTTCAAGGATTCAGCCCCAGCATTTT. This codes for CASSVSRIQPQHF.

The genes are TRBV30 and TRBJ1-4; TRBD1 matches 7 bases. V gave up 4 bases and J gave up 7 bases; unmatched junction bases: 9. Germline V gene sequence: CDR1 GTSNPN, CDR2 SVGIG (reference sequence). This CDR3 comprises 14 residues. CDR3 sequence (DNA): TGTGCCTGGACCTTACAGGGGATGGGTGAAAAACTGTTTTTT. Translated: CAWTLQGMGEKLFF.

This clonotype is labeled as medium-sized (0.01 to 0.1%). V is TRBV30 and J is TRBJ2-3; possible D gene TRBD2, 7 bases. The V and J ends lost 6 bases and 3 bases respectively, with 22 bases between them. This CDR3 spans 16 amino acids. CDR1 is GTSNPN and CDR2 is SVGIG in the germline V gene (reference sequence). This CDR3 is CACLAQGLAATDTQYF. The CDR3 DNA reads TGTGCCTGCCTCGCGCAGGGGCTAGCGGCAACAGATACGCAGTATTTT.

This clonotype is categorized as large. V gene TRBV2 combines with J gene TRBJ2-1; D gene unclear. Trimming shortened V by 6 bases and J by 4 bases, and 1 base separated the two germline ends. CDR1 SNHLY and CDR2 FYNNEI come from the germline V gene. The CDR3 consists of 10 residues. Written as DNA, the CDR3 is TGTGCCAGCAGGTACAATGAGCAGTTCTTC. This translates into CASRYNEQFF.

This clonotype was counted many times. The J gene is TRBJ2-2, the V gene TRBV25-1, with D unresolved. Germline CDR1 is MGHDK and CDR2 is SYGVNS. There are 14 residues in the CDR3. Trimming pared 7 bases from V and 4 bases from J, leaving 13 bases between. The CDR3 DNA is TGTGCCAGCATTGGGTCGTGGAGCACCGGGGAGCTGTTTTTT. Its protein is CASIGSWSTGELFF.

By share, this clonotype ranks as medium-sized (0.01 to 0.1%). The rearrangement uses TRBV6-5 and TRBJ2-5, with D perhaps matching TRBD1 or TRBD2 (6 bases each). Per germline, CDR1 MNHEY and CDR2 SVGAGI. V was shortened by 10 bases and J by 4 bases, with 16 bases between the two germline ends. CDR3 length: 13 residues. The CDR3 protein is CATRLGGGETQYF. The CDR3 DNA sequence: TGTGCCACCCGACTAGGGGGAGGAGAGACCCAGTACTTC.

This clonotype is classed as medium-sized. The J gene is TRBJ2-1, the V gene TRBV6-2 or TRBV6-3; D is undetermined. V lost 6 bases and J 7 bases, leaving 7 bases between the germline ends. The CDR3 sequence is 11 residues long. Per the germline V gene, CDR1 is MNHEY and CDR2 is SVGEGT. Here the CDR3 reads CASSRWNEQFF. In nucleotides, the CDR3 is TGTGCCAGCAGCCGATGGAATGAGCAGTTCTTC.

This clonotype was counted only a few times. The rearrangement joins TRBV20-1 to TRBJ2-3; no definite D call. The CDR3 loop spans 11 amino acids. CDR1 and CDR2 (germline): DFQATT, SNEGSKA (reference sequence). The V end was cut by 5 bases, the J end by 5 bases, with 8 bases between. The CDR3 here is CSAQSVDTQYF. The CDR3 DNA reads TGCAGTGCTCAGAGCGTAGATACGCAGTATTTT.